This is a list of T cell receptor beta chains from one sample in a study of long-term antiretroviral therapy in people with HIV. The protocol was immunoSEQ multiplex PCR, while the TCRdb copy is restricted to in-frame clones and leaves out a portion. The sample yields tens of thousands of clones, around three quarters seen once. Sequenced material: unsorted PBMCs, taken 1.1 years before starting antiretroviral therapy. All receptors come from a woman aged 40 to 50 with HIV. CDR3s include the opening cysteine and the closing phenylalanine or tryptophan. A D gene is named only where the DNA matches it firmly. Some rows mark clone size as missing; the rest say once, few, many or name a class of expanded clone.

J | V | size | D | DNA | CDR3
TRBJ1-1 | TRBV9 | once | - | TGTGCCAGCAGCGTAGAAGGGGTTAGTGCTGAAGCTTTCTTT | CASSVEGVSAEAFF
TRBJ2-3 | TRBV14 | - | - | TGTGCCAGCAGCCAAGGTTTCAGCACAGATACGCAGTATTTT | CASSQGFSTDTQYF
TRBJ1-1 | TRBV5-5 | - | TRBD1 | TGTGCCAGCAGCTTAAGACAGGGTGGCACTGAAGCTTTCTTT | CASSLRQGGTEAFF
TRBJ1-5 | TRBV6-6 | - | - | TGTGCCAGTCACGGTACGGTGGTGAGGAATCAGCCCCAGCATTTT | CASHGTVVRNQPQHF
TRBJ1-5 | TRBV7-8 | - | TRBD1 | TGTGCCAGCAGCTCACAGGGGGGTGGCAATCAGCCCCAGCATTTT | CASSSQGGGNQPQHF
TRBJ2-5 | TRBV19 | - | TRBD2 | TGTGCCAGTAGTGTCGGACTAGCGGGGAGCCAAGAGACCCAGTACTTC | CASSVGLAGSQETQYF
TRBJ2-3 | TRBV4-1 | - | - | TGCGCCAGCAGCCCACCCCCAGTTGATACGCAGTATTTT | CASSPPPVDTQYF
TRBJ1-2 | TRBV21-1 | - | - | TGTGCCAGCAGCAAAGAGCCCGGGACAGGGGCGGACATAAACTATGGCTACACCTTC | CASSKEPGTGADINYGYTF
TRBJ1-3 | TRBV5-6 | - | - | TGTGCCAGCAGCTACCCACAGCTCTCTGGAAACACCATATATTTT | CASSYPQLSGNTIYF
TRBJ1-1 | TRBV5-4 | - | - | TGTGCCAGCAGCTTTATGGGCAGTTCCTCCGGCGGAGCTTTCTTT | CASSFMGSSSGGAFF
TRBJ2-7 | TRBV4-3 | - | - | TGCGCCAGCAGCCAAGCGAACACGGGAAACTACGAGCAGTACTTC | CASSQANTGNYEQYF
TRBJ1-5 | TRBV19 | few | - | TGTGCCAGTAGTATTAGACAGTTTAGCAATCAGCCCCAGCATTTT | CASSIRQFSNQPQHF
TRBJ1-5 | TRBV6-6 | - | TRBD1 | TGTGCCAGCAGTTACTCGGACAGGGGAGGTCAGCCCCAGCATTTT | CASSYSDRGGQPQHF
TRBJ2-1 | TRBV7-7 | once | TRBD2 | TGTGCCAGCAGCTGGGGACTAGCGGGAAACTACAATGAGCAGTTCTTC | CASSWGLAGNYNEQFF